Following are 7 T cell receptor beta chains from one sample sequenced in a study of PD-1 blockade in classical Hodgkin lymphoma (TCRdb year 2020). The meaning of the sample's time point label: cycle 2 day 1 (C2D1) of nivolumab. Every trial patient had relapsed after autologous stem cell transplantation, and cohorts A, B and C differed in prior brentuximab vedotin exposure. The library was made by the immunoSEQ multiplex PCR assay. TCRdb took over this immuneACCESS table, retaining in-frame rearrangements with V and J assigned. Such tables are incomplete; in checked studies, under half of the missing clones stem from an unresolved V gene, and the remainder is unexplained. Present in this sample are approximately 25,000 clones, over 60% of which were seen just once. The top ten clonotypes cover approximately 8% of the sample. This material consisted of peripheral blood mononuclear cells (PBMCs), taken before the second cycle of nivolumab. Receptor source: a human donor with classical Hodgkin lymphoma.

This chain uses TRBV5-6 with TRBJ1-5; D remains ambiguous. Trimming took off 0 bases at V and 4 bases at J, with 5 bases between the two ends. CDR3 length equals 13 residues. Germline V gene sequence: CDR1 SGHDT, CDR2 YYEEEE. CDR3 sequence (DNA): TGTGCCAGCAGCTTGGCTGGGAATCAGCCCCAGCATTTT. Translating gives CASSLAGNQPQHF.

The chain links TRBV10-2 to TRBJ2-7; D gene uncertain. Germline V gene lookup returns CDR1 WSHSY and CDR2 SAAADI. Deletions cut 3 bases from V and 0 bases from J, with 6 bases between. CDR3 length: 13 amino acids. In nucleotides, the CDR3 is TGCGCCAGCAGTGAAGCCCCCTCCTACGAGCAGTACTTC. Its protein product is CASSEAPSYEQYF.

The chain recombines TRBV9 with TRBJ2-7; 10 bases agree with TRBD1. The CDR3 sequence is 14 residues long. Germline V lookup: CDR1 SGDLS, CDR2 YYNGEE. V lost 0 bases to trimming and J lost 4 bases; unmatched junction nucleotides: 1. CDR3 protein: CASSVGGQGYEQYF. The CDR3 DNA sequence: TGTGCCAGCAGCGTAGGGGGACAGGGGTACGAGCAGTACTTC.

Here the CDR3 reads CASSSAGLAGIYNEQFF. The CDR3 nucleotides are TGTGCCAGCAGCTCGGCGGGACTAGCGGGGATCTACAATGAGCAGTTCTTC. The chain recombines TRBV5-8 with TRBJ2-1; TRBD2 matches 13 bases. The CDR3 runs 17 residues. CDR1 and CDR2 (germline): SGHTS, YDEGEE. V was pared by 3 bases and J by 3 bases, with 6 bases of the junction left unmatched.

The chain recombines TRBV18 with TRBJ1-2; 11 nucleotides align to TRBD1. Germline V gives CDR1 KGHSH, CDR2 LQKENI. Losses at the gene ends were 3 bases for V and 7 bases for J; bases not matched to a gene: 10. The CDR3 spans 16 residues. The chain's CDR3 is CASSPPDRGLVGGYTF. The CDR3 nucleotides are TGTGCCAGCTCACCTCCGGACAGGGGGCTCGTGGGTGGCTACACCTTC.

The V gene is TRBV7-9, the J gene TRBJ1-1; no reliable D call. CDR1 is SEHNR, CDR2 FQNEAQ, per germline (reference sequence). V dropped 2 bases and J dropped 1 base, with 5 bases sitting between them. The CDR3 consists of 13 residues. This CDR3 reads CASSLRANTEAFF. CDR3 nucleotides: TGTGCCAGCAGCTTACGAGCGAACACTGAAGCTTTCTTT.

The V call is TRBV7-9, the J call TRBJ2-1; D unresolved. CDR3 length: 15 residues. In germline, CDR1 is SEHNR, CDR2 FQNEAQ (reference sequence). V lost 7 bases and J 2 bases, leaving 15 bases between the germline ends. The CDR3 loop is CASTPWNEPYNEQFF. CDR3 DNA: TGTGCCAGCACCCCTTGGAATGAGCCCTACAATGAGCAGTTCTTC.